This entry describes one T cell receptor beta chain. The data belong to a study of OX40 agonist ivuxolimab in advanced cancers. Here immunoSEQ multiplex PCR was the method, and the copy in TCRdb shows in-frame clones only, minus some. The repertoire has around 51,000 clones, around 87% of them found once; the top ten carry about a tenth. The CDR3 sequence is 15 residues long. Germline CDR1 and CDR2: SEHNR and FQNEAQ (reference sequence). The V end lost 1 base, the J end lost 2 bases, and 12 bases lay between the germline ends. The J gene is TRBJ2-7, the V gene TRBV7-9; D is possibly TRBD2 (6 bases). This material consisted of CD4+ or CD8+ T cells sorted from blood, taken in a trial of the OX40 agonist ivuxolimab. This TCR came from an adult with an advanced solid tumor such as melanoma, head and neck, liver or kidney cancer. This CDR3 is CASSLVGGIAYEQYF. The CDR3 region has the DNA TGTGCCAGCAGCTTAGTAGGAGGGATCGCCTACGAGCAGTACTTC.